These 32 T cell receptor beta chains were sequenced from one sample in a study of tumor-infiltrating lymphocytes in primary liver carcinoma. TCR beta cDNA was reverse-transcribed from 400 to 500 ng of total RNA. The reaction used a constant-region primer and ProtoScript II reverse transcriptase. ARM-PCR, slightly modified, supplied the TCR beta libraries through three nested multiplex PCR rounds. For roughly 10 cycles apiece, the opening two PCR rounds ran with TRBV1-TRBV30 forward primers and a C-beta reverse primer. TCRdb recomputed calls from the multiplex PCR reads with MiXCR, one row per CDR3 protein. This sample yields 85,000 to 100,000 distinct CDR3 sequences, of which around 68% are seen a single time; around 26% belongs to the top ten. Unsorted bulk tissue (roughly 17-34 mg) underwent RNA and DNA co-extraction. Sequencing was carried out using tumor-adjacent normal liver tissue. The receptors shown here come from a man aged 35-49 years with primary liver carcinoma and hepatitis B virus infection.

Note on this clonotype: A junction boundary mismatches the germline segment, possibly from a read error. The DNA for the CDR3 is TGTGTCAGCAGTTTGGACCGTCAAGAGACCCAGTACTTC. The encoded protein is CVSSLDRQETQYF. This rearrangement joins TRBV12-3 or TRBV12-4 to TRBJ2-5, with D unresolved. The CDR3 covers 13 residues.

V is TRBV28 and J is TRBJ1-2; D is possibly TRBD1 (5 bases). CDR1 MDHEN and CDR2 SYDVKM come from the germline V gene. Trimming stripped 2 bases from V and 13 bases from J, with 17 bases between. The CDR3 loop spans 13 amino acids. The CDR3 region is CASSLEQGYSLTF. Written as DNA, the CDR3 is TGTGCCAGCAGTTTAGAGCAGGGTTATTCCCTCACCTTC.

V usage is TRBV27 and J usage is TRBJ1-1; D is undetermined. V shed 6 bases and J shed 2 bases, with 10 bases lying between them. The CDR3 loop spans 13 amino acids. Germline CDR1 MNHEY, CDR2 SMNVEV (reference sequence). The CDR3 loop is CASRLTPNTEAFF. The CDR3 DNA reads TGTGCCAGCAGATTAACCCCAAACACTGAAGCTTTCTTT.

This clonotype was detected many times. V gene TRBV29-1 combines with J gene TRBJ2-1; 9 nucleotides match TRBD1. Germline CDR1 SQVTM, CDR2 ANQGSEA. The CDR3 spans 15 residues. After removal of 6 bases from V and 6 bases from J, the junction contained 12 bases not matched to a gene. CDR3: CSVESDRGEANEQFF. In nucleotides, the CDR3 is TGCAGCGTCGAATCGGACAGGGGCGAGGCCAATGAGCAGTTCTTC.

A word on this clonotype: A much larger clone differs by one base, so this may be a read error. J is TRBJ2-5 and V is TRBV10-3; possibly TRBD2 for D (6 bases). The CDR3 spans 15 residues. The germline V gene encodes CDR1 ENHRY and CDR2 SYGVKD. Here the CDR3 reads CAISDYTGAQETRYF. The CDR3 DNA sequence: TGTGCCATCAGTGACTACACGGGAGCCCAAGAGACCCGGTACTTC.

Worth noting for this clonotype: The junction differs from germline at one of its ends, possibly a read error. The chain combines TRBV29-1 with TRBJ2-2; D possibly matches TRBD1 or TRBD2 (5 bases each). CDR1 is SQVTM, CDR2 ANQGSEA, per germline. This CDR3 comprises 12 residues. The CDR3 here is CIVATNTGDLFF. For the CDR3, the DNA is TGCATCGTTGCTACAAACACCGGGGACCTGTTTTTT.

A word on this clonotype: Germline and junction disagree at one end, which may indicate a read error. The chain carries TRBV11-2 and TRBJ2-1, with a tentative D call TRBD2 (6 bases). Per germline, CDR1 SGHAT and CDR2 FQNNGV. CDR3 length equals 18 residues. In nucleotides, the CDR3 is TGTACCAGCAGACCGACCGGCGGGACTGCGGGAAACGACAATGAGCAGTTCTTC. Protein: CTSRPTGGTAGNDNEQFF.

This rearrangement joins TRBV19 to TRBJ2-3, with 13 bases fitting TRBD2. The ends lost 3 bases at V and 3 bases at J; junction bases unmatched: 3. The CDR3 loop spans 16 amino acids. Per the germline V gene, CDR1 is LNHDA and CDR2 is SQIVND (reference sequence). The CDR3 DNA reads as TGTGCCAGTAGTATCCAGACTAGCGGGAGGACAGATACGCAGTATTTT. Residues: CASSIQTSGRTDTQYF.

This clonotype appeared many times. This chain uses TRBV10-2 with TRBJ2-1; D may be TRBD2 (5 bases). CDR1 and CDR2 (germline): WSHSY, SAAADI. This CDR3 contains 14 residues. V lost 8 bases and J lost 4, with 15 bases in between. Written as DNA, the CDR3 is TGCGCCAGCTTCGACGTCGGGATTTACAATGAGCAGTTCTTC. Its protein product is CASFDVGIYNEQFF.

V gene TRBV11-2 combines with J gene TRBJ2-7; perhaps TRBD2 as D (6 bases). Per the germline V gene, CDR1 is SGHAT and CDR2 is FQNNGV. The CDR3 extends over 15 amino acids. The CDR3 sequence: CASGPGGTLPYEQYF. The CDR3 DNA sequence: TGTGCTAGCGGCCCCGGCGGGACTCTACCCTACGAGCAGTACTTC.

Turning to this clonotype: A much larger clone is a single base away; this may be a read error. The chain carries TRBV5-6 and TRBJ1-2; 7 bases match TRBD1. Germline CDR1 reads SGHDT; CDR2 reads YYEEEE. CDR3 length: 14 residues. CDR3 sequence reads: CASNLAQGMNGYTF. CDR3 coding DNA: TGTGCCAGCAACTTGGCACAGGGGATGAATGGCTACACCTTC. Complete variable domain (other parts from reference TRBV5-6 and TRBJ1-2): DAGVTQSPTHLIKTRGQQVTLRCSPKSGHDTVSWYQQALGQGPQFIFQYYEEEERQRGNFPDRFSGHQFPNYSSELNVNALLLGDSALYLCASNLAQGMNGYTFGSGTRLTVV.

Note on this clonotype: This may stem from a read error, because a much larger clone lies one nucleotide away. The final CDR3 position lacks the conserved phenylalanine or tryptophan, pointing to a likely read error. V is TRBV5-4 and J is TRBJ2-3; D is unclear. Trimming removed 3 bases from V and 1 base from J, with 9 bases in between. There are 14 residues in the CDR3. Germline CDR1 is SGHNT and CDR2 is YYREEE (reference sequence). The CDR3 here is CASSSRQGTDTQYL. For the CDR3, the DNA is TGTGCCAGCAGCTCCAGACAAGGCACAGATACGCAGTATTTA.

This chain joins TRBV28 and TRBJ1-1; D not resolved. There are 13 residues in the CDR3. Trimming removed 4 bases at V and 0 bases at J, with 6 bases between. Looked up from germline, CDR1 is MDHEN and CDR2 is SYDVKM. CDR3 in amino acids: CASSSGLNTEAFF. The CDR3, as DNA: TGTGCCAGCAGTTCAGGACTGAACACTGAAGCTTTCTTT. The whole variable domain, filled in from reference TRBV28 and TRBJ1-1, reads DVKVTQSSRYLVKRTGEKVFLECVQDMDHENMFWYRQDPGLGLRLIYFSYDVKMKEKGDIPEGYSVSREKKERFSLILESASTNQTSMYLCASSSGLNTEAFFGQGTRLTVV.

This clonotype was detected only a few times. The CDR3 ends on some other residue instead of the conserved phenylalanine or tryptophan, so this is likely a read error. V gene TRBV4-1 combines with J gene TRBJ2-7; the match to TRBD2 covers 11 bases. The germline gives CDR1 MGHRA, CDR2 YSYEKL. This CDR3 has 15 residues. V lost 7 bases and J lost 3; bases outside the gene matches: 8. For the CDR3, the DNA is TGCGCCAGCAACCCACCGGGACTAGCGGTCTACGAGCAGTACTCC. Translating it yields CASNPPGLAVYEQYS.

As regards this clonotype: Being one base from a much bigger clone, this may be a read error. The V call is TRBV10-2, the J call TRBJ2-3; 14 bases are a match to TRBD2. Germline V gives CDR1 WSHSY, CDR2 SAAADI. The junction had 7 bases not matched to a gene; V was cut back by 4 bases and J by 4 bases. The CDR3 has 17 amino acids. Here the CDR3 reads CASSATTSGRAPDTQYF. CDR3 in DNA: TGCGCCAGCAGTGCGACGACTAGCGGGAGGGCCCCAGATACGCAGTATTTT.

About this clonotype: A much larger clone is a single base away; this may be a read error. The chain links TRBV6-5 to TRBJ2-7; 7 bases fit TRBD2. The CDR3 covers 13 residues. Per the germline V gene, CDR1 is MNHEY and CDR2 is SVGAGI. V trimming: 6 bases; J trimming: 4 bases; junction bases outside the gene matches: 6. The CDR3 bases are TGTGCCAGCAGCGTCGACGGGGGGTACGAGCAGTACTTC. Protein: CASSVDGGYEQYF.

For the CDR3, the DNA is TGTGCCAGCATTCCGAGGGAGTCGACCTACAATGAGCAGTTCTTC. It specifies CASIPRESTYNEQFF. The rearrangement links TRBV28 to TRBJ2-1; possibly TRBD2 for D (5 bases). V was cut by 7 bases and J by 2 bases, with 15 bases left in between. The V gene's germline CDR1 is MDHEN and CDR2 SYDVKM. This CDR3 contains 15 residues.

Details on this clonotype: One junction end disagrees with the germline gene, perhaps due to a read error. The rearrangement uses TRBV5-1 and TRBJ2-1; D is perhaps TRBD2 (5 bases). Germline V gene sequence: CDR1 SGHRS, CDR2 YFSETQ. This CDR3 spans 14 amino acids. The CDR3, as DNA: TGCGTCAGCAGCTCGGCTCCGGGGAGCGGCGAGCAGTTCTTC. This encodes CVSSSAPGSGEQFF.

This clonotype has more than one count but fewer than ten. The chain couples TRBV4-2 to TRBJ2-5, with TRBD1 as a possible D gene (5 bases). This CDR3 has 15 residues. Per germline, CDR1 LGHNA and CDR2 YNFKEQ. V lost 3 bases and J lost 5, with 16 bases in between. For the CDR3, the DNA is TGTGCCAGCAGCCAGGAGCATGGGGCAGGGGAGACCCAGTACTTC. This translates into CASSQEHGAGETQYF.

In regard to this clonotype: A junction end diverges from the germline sequence, so it may reflect a read error. J is TRBJ2-7 and V is TRBV11-2; no clear D. Germline lookup yields CDR1 SGHAT and CDR2 FQNNGV. CDR3 length equals 14 residues. This CDR3 is CTSTLEYGAYEQYF. The CDR3 DNA sequence: TGTACCAGCACCCTAGAGTACGGAGCCTACGAGCAGTACTTC.

This rearrangement joins TRBV11-2 to TRBJ2-1; a weak D match, TRBD1 (7 bases). Germline V gene sequence: CDR1 SGHAT, CDR2 FQNNGV. V lost 10 bases to trimming and J lost 7 bases, with 26 bases between them. The CDR3 spans 16 residues. The CDR3 region is CANGLGGGNFHNEQFF. The CDR3, as DNA: TGTGCCAACGGCCTAGGGGGCGGGAATTTTCATAATGAGCAGTTCTTC.

Details on this clonotype: The junction differs from germline at one of its ends, possibly a read error. The chain combines TRBV28 with TRBJ1-4; 8 nucleotides match TRBD1. This CDR3 spans 15 amino acids. Germline CDR1 and CDR2: MDHEN and SYDVKM. CDR3 sequence (DNA): TGTGCCAGCAGTTTAGGACAGGGAGCTAATAAAAAACTGTTTTTT. This sequence encodes CASSLGQGANKKLFF.

A note on this clonotype: An end of the junction does not agree with germline; a read error may underlie this. This sequence joins TRBV11-2 and TRBJ2-5; D not certain. CDR1 and CDR2 from the germline V gene are SGHAT and FQNNGV. This CDR3 comprises 14 residues. CDR3 in DNA: TGTGTCAGCAGCTTGGGGATAGGGCAAGAGACCCAGTACTTC. Its protein product is CVSSLGIGQETQYF.

The rearrangement links TRBV11-2 to TRBJ2-1; D is possibly TRBD1 or TRBD2 (6 bases each). The CDR3 extends over 16 amino acids. V was clipped by 4 bases and J by 12 bases, with 25 bases between them. Germline V gene data show CDR1 as SGHAT and CDR2 as FQNNGV. CDR3 amino acids: CASSSPSGGPYDGQFF. CDR3 bases: TGTGCCAGCAGCTCGCCCAGTGGGGGGCCCTACGATGGGCAGTTCTTC.

This sequence joins TRBV6-1 and TRBJ2-1; D is ambiguous. V lost 3 bases to trimming and J lost 8 bases, with 8 bases between them. The CDR3 is 12 amino acids. From germline, CDR1 is MNHNS and CDR2 SASEGT. The CDR3 reads CASSESHYEQFF. The CDR3 region has the DNA TGTGCCAGCAGTGAGTCCCACTATGAGCAGTTCTTC.

About this clonotype: One end of the junction fails to match germline, which may point to a read error. V gene TRBV29-1 combines with J gene TRBJ2-2; D uncertain. The length of the CDR3 is 14 residues. CDR1 is SQVTM, CDR2 ANQGSEA, per germline. As DNA, the CDR3 is TGCAGCGTTGAAAGTAGTTTTTACACCGTGGAGCTGTTTTTT. Its protein is CSVESSFYTVELFF.

Points on this clonotype: The conserved phenylalanine or tryptophan is not found at the CDR3 terminus, so this likely reflects a read error. The chain employs TRBV11-2 and TRBJ2-6, with TRBD1 identical over 8 bases. The length of the CDR3 is 18 residues. CDR1 SGHAT and CDR2 FQNNGV come from the germline V gene. The CDR3: CASSRRTGFVSGANVLTS. In nucleotides, the CDR3 is TGTGCAAGCAGCCGACGGACAGGGTTTGTGTCTGGGGCCAACGTCCTGACTTCC.

In DNA form, the CDR3 reads TGTGCCAGCAGCGGGGTGGACGGGATATACAATGAGCAGTTCTTC. Amino acids: CASSGVDGIYNEQFF. The chain carries TRBV7-2 and TRBJ2-1; D possibly corresponds to TRBD2 (5 bases). The germline CDR1 and CDR2 sequences are SGHTA and FQGNSA. The CDR3 extends over 15 amino acids. V dropped 5 bases and J dropped 4 bases, with 15 bases sitting between them.

Concerning this clonotype itself: One end of the junction does not line up with germline, which may come from a read error. In DNA, the CDR3 is TGTGCCAGCAGTCTTTGGACAGGGGTGAAAGCTGGGCCCAACGTACTGACTTTC. Translating it yields CASSLWTGVKAGPNVLTF. This chain links TRBV6-5 with TRBJ2-6, with 9 bases identical to TRBD1. Per the germline V gene, CDR1 is MNHEY and CDR2 is SVGAGI. There are 18 residues in the CDR3.

The CDR3: CTSSALAGSYEQYF. CDR3 bases: TGTACTAGCAGCGCACTAGCAGGGTCCTACGAGCAGTACTTC. The chain links TRBV11-2 to TRBJ2-7, with a possible D match to TRBD2 (6 bases). The germline V gene encodes CDR1 SGHAT and CDR2 FQNNGV. CDR3 size: 14 residues.

Comment on this clonotype: Sequence at one end of the junction differs from germline and may be a read error. V usage is TRBV7-8 and J usage is TRBJ2-7; 11 bases are a match to TRBD1. Germline V gene data show CDR1 as SGHVS and CDR2 as FQNEAQ. This CDR3 has 15 amino acids. CDR3 DNA: TGTGCCTGCAGCTCGGGACAGGGGGTTCAGTGCGAGCAGTACTTC. Translating it yields CACSSGQGVQCEQYF.

On this clonotype: A read error may account for a junction end that differs from germline. CDR3 in DNA: TGTGCCACCAGTGGAGACAACGTTTACGAGCAGTACTTC. Protein product: CATSGDNVYEQYF. The chain carries TRBV6-5 and TRBJ2-7, with no clear D. Looked up from germline, CDR1 is MNHEY and CDR2 is SVGAGI. The CDR3 has 13 residues.